A selection of T cell receptor beta chains follows, all from one sample in a study of neurological immune-mediated disorders. TCRdb re-called the 5' RACE reads through MiXCR, storing one row per CDR3 protein. The table includes approximately 45,000 distinct CDR3 sequences, about 12% detected once. The sample consisted of PBMCs. These receptor sequences come from a female donor in good health. Both conserved end residues are part of each CDR3. D genes are given only for firm matches. A clone size is listed for some rows: how often the clone was seen (once, few, many), or a class if it is expanded.

clone size	J gene	D gene	V gene	CDR3 DNA	CDR3 protein
many	TRBJ2-3	TRBD2	TRBV12-3/TRBV12-4	TGTGCCAGCAGTTTGCGGCTAGCGGGGGGTAGACGGAGAGATACGCAGTATTTT	CASSLRLAGGRRRDTQYF
-	TRBJ2-7	TRBD2	TRBV2	TGTGCCAGCAGAGATCTATACGGGACTAGCGGGAGGTTCCCATACGAGCAGTACTTC	CASRDLYGTSGRFPYEQYF
many	TRBJ2-3	TRBD2	TRBV11-2	TGTGCCAGCAGCTTAGTCCCGGGACTAGCGGTCGATACGCAGTATTTT	CASSLVPGLAVDTQYF
many	TRBJ1-5	TRBD1	TRBV4-2	TGTGCCAGCAGCCGGACGACAGGGGGCGGGCAGCCCCAGCATTTT	CASSRTTGGGQPQHF
many	TRBJ2-4	-	TRBV5-1	TGCGCCAGCAGCTCAAGGACAGCTCAAAACATTCAGTACTTC	CASSSRTAQNIQYF
many	TRBJ2-7	-	TRBV20-1	TGCAGTGCTAGAGATACCCAGGGGACCTACGAGCAGTACTTC	CSARDTQGTYEQYF
many	TRBJ2-3	TRBD2	TRBV6-5	TGTGCCAGCAGTTCCAGGAGCGGGAGGGTCACAGATACGCAGTATTTT	CASSSRSGRVTDTQYF
many	TRBJ2-1	-	TRBV5-1	TGCGCCAGCAGCTTGGATGGGACAAGGAACAATGAGCAGTTCTTC	CASSLDGTRNNEQFF
many	TRBJ1-4	-	TRBV6-5	TGTGCCAGCAGCCGCTCTTCACTAGCAACTAATGAAAAACTGTTTTTT	CASSRSSLATNEKLFF
many	TRBJ2-3	-	TRBV12-3/TRBV12-4	TGTGCCAGCGCAAGTGGAGATACGCAGTATTTT	CASASGDTQYF
many	TRBJ2-7	TRBD1	TRBV14	TGTGCCAGCAGCCAAGAGGGGACAGTACATCGCGAGCAGTACTTC	CASSQEGTVHREQYF
many	TRBJ2-7	-	TRBV30	TGTGCCTGGAGTGTATTAGGGGCGGGGGAGCAGTACTTC	CAWSVLGAGEQYF
-	TRBJ2-1	-	TRBV19	TGTGCCGGTCTGAGGACAGCGAGCTCCTACAATGAGCAGTTCTTC	CAGLRTASSYNEQFF
many	TRBJ2-2	-	TRBV5-1	TGCGCCAGCAGCCGAGGAGGACCCGGGGAGCTGTTTTTT	CASSRGGPGELFF
many	TRBJ2-1	TRBD1	TRBV20-1	TGCAGTGCTTATTCAGGGGGCGTGCTCTACAATGAGCAGTTCTTC	CSAYSGGVLYNEQFF
many	TRBJ2-3	TRBD2	TRBV11-2	TGTGCCAGCAGCTTCGGGACACTAGCGGGGGGCACAGATACGCAGTATTTT	CASSFGTLAGGTDTQYF
many	TRBJ1-2	-	TRBV2	TGTGCCAGCAGAGCACAGGGTACTAACTATGGCTACACCTTC	CASRAQGTNYGYTF
many	TRBJ2-7	TRBD2	TRBV18	TGTGCCAGCTCAGCAGGACTAGCAGAATACGAGCAGTACTTC	CASSAGLAEYEQYF
many	TRBJ2-5	-	TRBV9	TGTGCCAGCAGCGAGGGGACTCTCGTCGAGGAGACCCAGTACTTC	CASSEGTLVEETQYF
many	TRBJ2-2	-	TRBV2	TGTGCCAGCAGTGAGCAGGGGAACACCGGGGAGCTGTTTTTT	CASSEQGNTGELFF
many	TRBJ2-1	-	TRBV19	TGTGCCAGTAGTCTCGGGACTCCCTACAATGAGCAGTTCTTC	CASSLGTPYNEQFF
many	TRBJ2-1	-	TRBV5-1	TGCGCCAGCAGCCCAGGACAGAGTTTCAATGAGCAGTTCTTC	CASSPGQSFNEQFF